Following are 4 T cell receptor beta chains from one sample sequenced in a study of shared clonotypes between healthy human individuals. Clones were sequenced by immunoSEQ multiplex PCR, and TCRdb holds only the in-frame ones, with some missing. The data hold 550,000 to 800,000 clones, with 74% observed a single time. Sequencing input: memory CD4+ T cells sorted from blood. Indicated subset: CD45RA-negative fraction. Receptors were obtained from a woman aged 25 to 39 in good health.

The gene calls are TRBV7-6 and TRBJ2-5; D might be TRBD2 (5 bases). The CDR3 runs 13 residues. The V end was cut by 1 base, the J end by 7 bases, with 10 bases between. Germline assignment: CDR1 SGHVS and CDR2 FNYEAQ. CDR3 residues: CASSLGSEGTQYF. The CDR3 DNA is TGTGCCAGCAGCTTAGGGTCAGAGGGGACCCAGTACTTC.

The chain links TRBV5-8 to TRBJ2-2; 8 bases map to TRBD1. The CDR3 runs 15 residues. With 5 bases clipped from V and 3 bases from J, the junction kept 6 bases outside the gene matches. Germline V gene lookup returns CDR1 SGHTS and CDR2 YDEGEE. As DNA, the CDR3 is TGTGCCAGCAGTTTCCGGGACAGGCACACCGGGGAGCTGTTTTTT. Encoded protein: CASSFRDRHTGELFF.

The genes are TRBV7-9 and TRBJ1-2; a weak D match, TRBD1 (5 bases). CDR1 and CDR2 from the germline V gene are SEHNR and FQNEAQ (reference sequence). The CDR3 loop spans 15 amino acids. V was clipped by 5 bases and J by 4 bases, with 17 bases between them. In DNA form, the CDR3 reads TGTGCCAGCAGCGGAACCGGGACGCGGCCCTATGGCTACACCTTC. This sequence encodes CASSGTGTRPYGYTF.

This clone was observed once. The V and J genes are TRBV28 and TRBJ2-5; maybe TRBD1 (6 bases). Between the trimmed V and J ends, which lost 5 bases and 5 bases, there was a span of 21 bases. This CDR3 region has 16 residues. Germline assignment: CDR1 MDHEN and CDR2 SYDVKM. The chain's CDR3 is CASSDQGQGSVETQYF. CDR3 nucleotides: TGTGCCAGCAGTGACCAAGGTCAGGGGTCGGTGGAGACCCAGTACTTC.